This TCR beta chain was sequenced in a study of blood T cell repertoires in COVID-19. Generated by immunoSEQ multiplex PCR, the TCRdb table keeps only in-frame clones and is missing some. The table includes 130,000 to 150,000 clones, 80% to 90% detected once. This CDR3 has 17 residues. The V and J ends lost 5 bases and 4 bases respectively, with 21 bases between them. Germline V CDR1 and CDR2: SNHLY, FYNNEI. Material: peripheral blood. The rearrangement joins TRBV2 to TRBJ1-3, with D tentatively TRBD1 (5 bases). This TCR derives from an older woman with COVID-19, enrolled during active disease. The CDR3 is CASSKGVQGFLGNTIYF. Here the CDR3 DNA reads TGTGCCAGCAGTAAAGGAGTTCAGGGTTTTCTAGGAAACACCATATATTTT.